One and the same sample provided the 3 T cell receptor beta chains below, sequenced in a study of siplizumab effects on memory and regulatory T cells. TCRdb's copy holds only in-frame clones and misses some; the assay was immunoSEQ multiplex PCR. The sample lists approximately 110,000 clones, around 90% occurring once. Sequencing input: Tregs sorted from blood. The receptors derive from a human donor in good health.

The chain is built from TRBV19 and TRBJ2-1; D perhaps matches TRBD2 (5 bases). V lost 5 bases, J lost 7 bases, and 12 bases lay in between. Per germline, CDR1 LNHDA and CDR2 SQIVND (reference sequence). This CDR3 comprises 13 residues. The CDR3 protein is CASSRLGENEQFF. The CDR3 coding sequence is TGTGCCAGTAGTCGGCTTGGGGAGAATGAGCAGTTCTTC.

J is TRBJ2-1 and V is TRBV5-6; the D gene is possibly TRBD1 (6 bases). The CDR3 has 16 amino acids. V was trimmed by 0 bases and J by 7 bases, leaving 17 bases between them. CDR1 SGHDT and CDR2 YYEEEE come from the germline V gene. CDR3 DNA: TGTGCCAGCAGCTTGGGTCGACAGCTCCAGGGGAATGAGCAGTTCTTC. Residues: CASSLGRQLQGNEQFF.

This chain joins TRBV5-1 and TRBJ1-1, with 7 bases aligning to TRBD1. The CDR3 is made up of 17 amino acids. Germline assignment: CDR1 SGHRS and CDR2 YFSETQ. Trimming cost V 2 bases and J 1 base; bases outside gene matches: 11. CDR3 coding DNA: TGCGCCAGCAGCTTCGGACAGGAGTACAGTTCGAACACTGAAGCTTTCTTT. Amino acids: CASSFGQEYSSNTEAFF.